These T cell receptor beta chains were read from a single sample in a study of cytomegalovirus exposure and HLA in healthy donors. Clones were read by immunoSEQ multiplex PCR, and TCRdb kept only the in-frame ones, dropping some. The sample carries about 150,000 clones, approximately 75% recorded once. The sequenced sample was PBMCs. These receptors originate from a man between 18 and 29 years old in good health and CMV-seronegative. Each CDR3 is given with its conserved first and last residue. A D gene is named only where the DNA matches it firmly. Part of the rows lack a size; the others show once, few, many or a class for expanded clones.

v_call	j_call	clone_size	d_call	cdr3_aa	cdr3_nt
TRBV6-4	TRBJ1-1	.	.	CASSVEGNTEAFF	TGTGCCAGCAGTGTCGAGGGAAACACTGAAGCTTTCTTT
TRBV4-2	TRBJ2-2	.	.	CASSYRIGNTGELFF	TGTGCCAGCAGTTACCGAATCGGGAACACCGGGGAGCTGTTTTTT
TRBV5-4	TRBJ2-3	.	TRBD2	CASSRGTSGTDTQYF	TGTGCCAGCAGCCGCGGGACTAGCGGCACAGATACGCAGTATTTT
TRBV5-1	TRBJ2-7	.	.	CASSSAGTLWGEQYF	TGCGCCAGCAGCTCGGCCGGGACACTGTGGGGGGAGCAGTACTTC
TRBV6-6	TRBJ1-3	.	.	CASTTPEAGNTIYF	TGTGCCAGCACCACACCCGAAGCGGGAAACACCATATATTTT
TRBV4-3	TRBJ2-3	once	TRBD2	CASSPQTSGGRSDTQYF	TGCGCCAGCAGCCCCCAGACTAGCGGGGGGCGGTCAGATACGCAGTATTTT
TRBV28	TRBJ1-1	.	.	CASRVAHTEAFF	TGTGCCAGCAGAGTGGCCCACACTGAAGCTTTCTTT
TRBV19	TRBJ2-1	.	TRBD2	CASSLANLMVAGDYNEQFF	TGTGCCAGTAGTCTCGCTAATCTAATGGTAGCGGGGGATTACAATGAGCAGTTCTTC
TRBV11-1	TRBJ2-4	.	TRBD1	CASSLRTGSLAKNIQYF	TGTGCCAGCAGTCTTCGGACAGGGTCGCTAGCCAAAAACATTCAGTACTTC
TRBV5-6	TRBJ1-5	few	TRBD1	CASSLGAGGWNQPQHF	TGTGCCAGCAGCTTGGGGGCAGGGGGTTGGAATCAGCCCCAGCATTTT
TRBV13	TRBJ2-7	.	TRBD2	CASSSGLAGGHEQYF	TGTGCCAGCAGCTCGGGACTAGCGGGGGGCCACGAGCAGTACTTC
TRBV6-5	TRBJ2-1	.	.	CASSLYGDNEQFF	TGTGCCAGCAGTTTATACGGGGACAATGAGCAGTTCTTC
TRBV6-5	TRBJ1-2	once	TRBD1	CASSLLQGAASGYTF	TGTGCCAGCAGTTTGTTACAGGGGGCGGCTAGTGGCTACACCTTC
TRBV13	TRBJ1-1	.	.	CASSPRGASGDTEAFF	TGTGCCAGCAGCCCACGCGGGGCTAGTGGGGACACTGAAGCTTTCTTT
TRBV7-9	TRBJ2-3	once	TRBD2	CASSFLAGITDTQYF	TGTGCCAGCAGCTTCTTAGCGGGGATCACAGATACGCAGTATTTT
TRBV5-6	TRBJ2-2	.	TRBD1	CASSGRRGSNTGELFF	TGTGCCAGCAGCGGACGCAGGGGGTCGAACACCGGGGAGCTGTTTTTT
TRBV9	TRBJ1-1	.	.	CASGDSDSTEAFF	TGTGCCAGCGGTGACAGCGACAGCACTGAAGCTTTCTTT
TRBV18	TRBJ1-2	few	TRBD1	CASSLGQNNGYTF	TGTGCCAGCTCATTGGGACAGAACAATGGCTACACCTTC
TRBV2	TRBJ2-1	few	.	CASSAWGPSSYNEQFF	TGTGCCAGCAGTGCCTGGGGGCCTAGCTCCTACAATGAGCAGTTCTTC
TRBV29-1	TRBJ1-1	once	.	CSVQKNTEAFF	TGCAGCGTTCAGAAGAACACTGAAGCTTTCTTT
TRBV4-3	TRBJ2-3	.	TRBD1	CASSQNGDRYGTDTQYF	TGCGCCAGCAGCCAAAACGGGGACAGGTACGGCACAGATACGCAGTATTTT
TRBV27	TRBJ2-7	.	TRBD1	CASRPYDREGQYF	TGTGCCAGCAGACCTTATGACAGGGAAGGGCAGTACTTC
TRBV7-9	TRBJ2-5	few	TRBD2	CASSLGAGGQETQYF	TGTGCCAGCAGCTTAGGAGCGGGGGGGCAAGAGACCCAGTACTTC
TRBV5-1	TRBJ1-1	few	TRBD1	CASSSTGVRTEAFF	TGCGCCAGCAGTTCTACAGGGGTAAGGACTGAAGCTTTCTTT
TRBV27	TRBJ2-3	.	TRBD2	CASAPGLAAPISSTDTQYF	TGTGCCAGCGCTCCGGGACTAGCGGCGCCCATCTCTAGCACAGATACGCAGTATTTT
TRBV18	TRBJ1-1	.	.	CASSPGEGEAFF	TGTGCCAGCTCACCCGGCGAGGGTGAAGCTTTCTTT
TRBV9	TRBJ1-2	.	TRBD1	CASSVWGTGDPYGYTF	TGTGCCAGCAGCGTATGGGGGACAGGAGATCCATATGGCTACACCTTC
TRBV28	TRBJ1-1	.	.	CASRPPPGDTEAFF	TGTGCCAGCAGACCTCCCCCAGGGGACACTGAAGCTTTCTTT
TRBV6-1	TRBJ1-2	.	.	CASRVDSLYGYTF	TGTGCCAGCAGAGTCGACAGTCTTTATGGCTACACCTTC
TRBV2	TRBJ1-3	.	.	CASLEDSGNTIYF	TGTGCCAGCCTCGAGGACTCTGGAAACACCATATATTTT
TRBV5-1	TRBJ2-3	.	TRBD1	CASSIGQGTDTQYF	TGCGCCAGCAGCATTGGACAGGGCACAGATACGCAGTATTTT
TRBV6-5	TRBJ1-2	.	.	CASRTGSADGYTF	TGTGCCAGCAGAACAGGATCGGCTGATGGCTACACCTTC